The 14 T cell receptor beta chains in this list originate from one sample, sequenced in a study of human CD8 memory T cell subsets. The term TPEX covered CCR7+ PD-1+ TIGIT+ early memory CD8+ T cells that had exhausted-like traits. Investigators built TCR beta libraries using UMI-labeled 5' RACE. TCRdb reprocessed the 5' RACE reads and reports one entry per CDR3 protein, with no DNA. The table for this sample gives some 10,000 distinct CDR3 sequences. The specimen was CD8+ T cells from PBMCs. These receptors were obtained from a human donor in good health.

This chain connects TRBV6-2 or TRBV6-3 to TRBJ2-7; the D call of TRBD2 rests on TCRdb alone, since no DNA is present to check it. Germline values: CDR1 MNHEY, CDR2 SVGEGT. The CDR3 has 15 residues. The CDR3 here is CASSYGLAGVAEQYF.

This clonotype ranks as medium-sized in terms of frequency. J is TRBJ2-7 and V is TRBV20-1; TCRdb's D call of TRBD2 is untestable without DNA. Germline V gene data show CDR1 as DFQATT and CDR2 as SNEGSKA (reference sequence). The CDR3 extends over 15 amino acids. The CDR3 region is CSASLNQRGAYEQYF.

This clonotype is labeled medium-sized (0.01 to 0.1%) based on frequency. V usage is TRBV29-1 and J usage is TRBJ2-7; the TCRdb call, TRBD2, lacks DNA for checking. Per the germline V gene, CDR1 is SQVTM and CDR2 is ANQGSEA. The CDR3 length is 14 residues. The CDR3: CSVGVGTSGNEQYF.

The CDR3 loop reads CASSVASKSSGNTIYF. The rearrangement uses TRBV9 and TRBJ1-3. The CDR3 consists of 16 residues. Germline values: CDR1 SGDLS, CDR2 YYNGEE.

The genes are TRBV27 and TRBJ2-1. Germline CDR1 reads MNHEY; CDR2 reads SMNVEV (reference sequence). The CDR3 consists of 16 residues. Here the CDR3 reads CASSLTSGSSYNEQFF.

The chain uses TRBV24-1 and TRBJ1-2. The CDR3 is made up of 13 amino acids. Germline V gene data show CDR1 as KGHDR and CDR2 as SFDVKD. The CDR3 region is CATSDPINYGYTF.

The genes are TRBV27 and TRBJ1-4; the TCRdb call, TRBD1, lacks DNA for checking. Germline V CDR1 and CDR2: MNHEY, SMNVEV (reference sequence). The CDR3 contains 16 residues. CDR3 loop: CASSSLQGTLHEKLFF. The full variable domain, its missing parts supplied by reference TRBV27 and TRBJ1-4, is EAQVTQNPRYLITVTGKKLTVTCSQNMNHEYMSWYRQDPGLGLRQIYYSMNVEVTDKGDVPEGYKVSRKEKRNFPLILESPSPNQTSLYFCASSSLQGTLHEKLFFGSGTQLSVL.

The chain is built from TRBV3-1 and TRBJ1-2; TCRdb lists TRBD1, though no DNA is available to test this call. The CDR3 runs to 16 residues. The germline gives CDR1 LGHDT, CDR2 YNNKEL (reference sequence). CDR3 sequence: CASSKDGDRVTYGYTF.

The chain links TRBV10-3 to TRBJ2-1; TCRdb's D call of TRBD1 is untestable without DNA. The CDR3 covers 14 residues. Germline-derived CDR1 and CDR2 are ENHRY and SYGVKD. The CDR3 region is CAISEGTTGNEQFF.

The chain couples TRBV12-3 or TRBV12-4 to TRBJ2-1; the D call of TRBD2 rests on TCRdb alone, since no DNA is present to check it. CDR3 length: 14 amino acids. The CDR3 loop is CASSGLAGDGEQFF.

V and J are TRBV19 and TRBJ1-1. The germline gives CDR1 LNHDA, CDR2 SQIVND (reference sequence). The CDR3 runs 13 residues. The CDR3 sequence: CASSIGGGTEAFF.

This clonotype is classed as medium-sized (0.01 to 0.1%) by frequency. The J gene is TRBJ1-1, the V gene TRBV7-8. The CDR3 is 20 residues long. Germline lookup yields CDR1 SGHVS and CDR2 FQNEAQ. The CDR3 spells CASSERTGGTPVGRNTEAFF.

The chain joins TRBV7-8 to TRBJ2-7; TCRdb's D call of TRBD2 is untestable without DNA. The CDR3 covers 13 residues. Germline values: CDR1 SGHVS, CDR2 FQNEAQ. This CDR3 reads CASRSGATYEQYF.

V and J are TRBV28 and TRBJ2-7; TCRdb's D call, TRBD2, is unchecked because there is no DNA. Germline lookup yields CDR1 MDHEN and CDR2 SYDVKM. This CDR3 is built from 17 residues. CDR3 protein: CASSPRGRGPHSYEQYF. Using reference TRBV28 and TRBJ2-7 for the parts outside the CDR3, the full variable domain is DVKVTQSSRYLVKRTGEKVFLECVQDMDHENMFWYRQDPGLGLRLIYFSYDVKMKEKGDIPEGYSVSREKKERFSLILESASTNQTSMYLCASSPRGRGPHSYEQYFGPGTRLTVT.